What follows is one T cell receptor (beta chain) and its context. CDR3 length: 14 residues. Germline CDR1 is LGHDT and CDR2 is YNNKEL (reference sequence). With 6 bases clipped from V and 2 bases from J, the junction kept 6 bases outside the gene matches. These data are taken from a study of blood T cell repertoires in COVID-19. Study-level information: T cells, B-cell-depleted T cells, or PBMCs provided the cDNA or gDNA that served as material.

Participants, about 18 to 90 years old, spanned about 26 US areas. Categorization into cohorts depended on clinical history that participants reported. Per the authors' pipeline: Quantification of nucleated cells was approximated via reference gene primer amplification. Assay: immunoSEQ multiplex PCR; the TCRdb copy retains only in-frame clones and omits some. V, J and clone size derive from that table, while D and trimming were established from the DNA sequence. The table shows 200,000 to 250,000 clones, with roughly 85% occurring only once. Sample: PBMCs or T cells enriched from blood (not recorded which). The rearrangement joins TRBV3-1 (or the pseudogene TRBV3-2) to TRBJ1-2; 7 bases fit TRBD1. This TCR came from a woman aged 50 to 60 with acute COVID-19. CDR3 in amino acids: CASSSPGQNYGYTF. The CDR3 coding sequence is TGTGCCAGCAGTTCACCGGGACAGAACTATGGCTACACCTTC.